This is a list of T cell receptor beta chains from one sample in a study of blood T cells in healthy people across ages. MiXCR, applied by TCRdb to the 5' RACE reads, yields one record per CDR3 protein. The table has 600,000 or so distinct CDR3 sequences, more than 45% seen once. Source material: blood. The receptors were sampled from an older man in good health. Both conserved end residues are part of each CDR3. Fields, in order: CDR3 protein, CDR3 DNA, V gene, J gene, clone size, D gene. D genes are given only for firm matches. For some rows the clone size is stated as once, few or many, or as a class when expanded; others skip it.

CDR3aa: CASSLDVSGRSKNIQYF
CDR3nt: TGTGCCAGCAGCTTAGATGTTAGCGGGAGATCCAAAAACATTCAGTACTTC
v_gene: TRBV7-2
j_gene: TRBJ2-4
abundance: NA
d_gene: TRBD2

CDR3aa: CASSLQGGWSYEQYF
CDR3nt: TGTGCCAGCAGCCTCCAGGGGGGTTGGTCCTACGAGCAGTACTTC
v_gene: TRBV7-3
j_gene: TRBJ2-7
abundance: few
d_gene: NA

CDR3aa: CASSQDEDGATDTQYF
CDR3nt: TGCGCCAGCAGCCAAGACGAGGACGGAGCCACAGATACGCAGTATTTT
v_gene: TRBV4-3
j_gene: TRBJ2-3
abundance: NA
d_gene: NA

CDR3aa: CASRGGASYNEQFF
CDR3nt: TGTGCCAGCAGGGGGGGGGCCTCGTACAATGAGCAGTTCTTC
v_gene: TRBV25-1
j_gene: TRBJ2-1
abundance: few
d_gene: NA

CDR3aa: CASSRDSQRNLANYGYTF
CDR3nt: TGTGCCAGCAGTCGAGACAGTCAACGAAACCTAGCTAACTATGGCTACACCTTC
v_gene: TRBV6-8
j_gene: TRBJ1-2
abundance: NA
d_gene: NA

CDR3aa: CSARLDRHREQYF
CDR3nt: TGCAGTGCTAGGTTGGACAGGCATCGCGAGCAGTACTTC
v_gene: TRBV20-1
j_gene: TRBJ2-7
abundance: NA
d_gene: TRBD1

CDR3aa: CSDQGAETQYF
CDR3nt: TGCAGCGATCAGGGAGCGGAGACCCAGTACTTC
v_gene: TRBV29-1
j_gene: TRBJ2-5
abundance: NA
d_gene: NA

CDR3aa: CASSRPVGGPGTDTQYF
CDR3nt: TGTGCCAGCAGCCGCCCGGTGGGGGGGCCTGGCACAGATACGCAGTATTTT
v_gene: TRBV3-1
j_gene: TRBJ2-3
abundance: NA
d_gene: NA

CDR3aa: CANSGFPYEQYF
CDR3nt: TGTGCCAACTCTGGGTTCCCATACGAGCAGTACTTC
v_gene: TRBV7-9
j_gene: TRBJ2-7
abundance: many
d_gene: NA

CDR3aa: CASSAGDWAGDRAFF
CDR3nt: TGTGCCAGCAGCGCGGGAGACTGGGCAGGGGACCGAGCTTTCTTT
v_gene: TRBV9
j_gene: TRBJ1-1
abundance: NA
d_gene: NA

CDR3aa: CAISDLILRDTGTGELFF
CDR3nt: TGTGCCATCAGTGATTTGATATTGCGGGACACGGGGACCGGGGAGCTGTTTTTT
v_gene: TRBV10-3
j_gene: TRBJ2-2
abundance: few
d_gene: NA

CDR3aa: CASSLTGTYNSPLHF
CDR3nt: TGTGCCAGCAGTTTGACAGGGACCTATAATTCACCCCTCCACTTT
v_gene: TRBV27
j_gene: TRBJ1-6
abundance: few
d_gene: TRBD1

CDR3aa: CASSYRSGRGYEQYF
CDR3nt: TGCGCCAGCAGTTACCGAAGCGGGAGAGGGTACGAGCAGTACTTC
v_gene: TRBV6-5
j_gene: TRBJ2-7
abundance: NA
d_gene: TRBD2

CDR3aa: CSAPAGASNQPQHF
CDR3nt: TGCAGTGCGCCGGCCGGGGCTAGCAATCAGCCCCAGCATTTT
v_gene: TRBV20-1
j_gene: TRBJ1-5
abundance: NA
d_gene: NA

CDR3aa: CASSAGLAGARGEQFF
CDR3nt: TGTGCCAGCAGCGCTGGACTAGCGGGGGCCAGAGGTGAGCAGTTCTTC
v_gene: TRBV7-2
j_gene: TRBJ2-1
abundance: NA
d_gene: TRBD2

CDR3aa: CASSGRTSATLFNEQFF
CDR3nt: TGCGCCAGCAGCGGACGGACTAGCGCGACCTTATTCAATGAGCAGTTCTTC
v_gene: TRBV5-1
j_gene: TRBJ2-1
abundance: few
d_gene: TRBD2

CDR3aa: CASSPDRNNSSLHF
CDR3nt: TGTGCCAGCAGCCCTGACAGGAATAATTCATCCCTCCACTTT
v_gene: TRBV21-1
j_gene: TRBJ1-6
abundance: NA
d_gene: NA

CDR3aa: CASRRPGQLPGELFF
CDR3nt: TGTGCCAGCAGACGACCGGGACAACTTCCCGGGGAGCTGTTTTTT
v_gene: TRBV6-5
j_gene: TRBJ2-2
abundance: NA
d_gene: NA

CDR3aa: CASSFNLNDEQFF
CDR3nt: TGTGCCAGCAGCTTCAACCTAAACGATGAGCAGTTCTTC
v_gene: TRBV11-1
j_gene: TRBJ2-1
abundance: once
d_gene: NA

CDR3aa: CAISDDGASEAFF
CDR3nt: TGTGCCATCAGTGATGACGGCGCCTCTGAAGCTTTCTTT
v_gene: TRBV10-3
j_gene: TRBJ1-1
abundance: NA
d_gene: NA

CDR3aa: CASGLRGGETQYF
CDR3nt: TGCGCCAGCGGCCTTCGAGGGGGAGAGACCCAGTACTTC
v_gene: TRBV5-1
j_gene: TRBJ2-5
abundance: NA
d_gene: NA

CDR3aa: CSADHSGGRNEQFF
CDR3nt: TGCAGTGCTGACCATAGCGGGGGAAGGAATGAGCAGTTCTTC
v_gene: TRBV20-1
j_gene: TRBJ2-1
abundance: NA
d_gene: TRBD2

CDR3aa: CSAGKMNQPQHF
CDR3nt: TGCAGTGCTGGAAAGATGAATCAGCCCCAGCATTTT
v_gene: TRBV20-1
j_gene: TRBJ1-5
abundance: NA
d_gene: NA

CDR3aa: CASETPGRVTDTQYF
CDR3nt: TGTGCCAGCGAAACTCCCGGCAGGGTAACAGATACGCAGTATTTT
v_gene: TRBV7-2
j_gene: TRBJ2-3
abundance: few
d_gene: NA

CDR3aa: CASRGTGTDPNYGYTF
CDR3nt: TGTGCCAGCAGGGGGACCGGGACGGACCCTAACTATGGCTACACCTTC
v_gene: TRBV6-6
j_gene: TRBJ1-2
abundance: many
d_gene: NA

CDR3aa: CASSLGRLTDTQYF
CDR3nt: TGTGCCAGCAGTTTAGGGAGACTCACAGATACGCAGTATTTT
v_gene: TRBV27
j_gene: TRBJ2-3
abundance: NA
d_gene: NA

CDR3aa: CASSAQGAAGANVLTF
CDR3nt: TGTGCCAGCAGCGCACAGGGGGCTGCTGGGGCCAACGTCCTGACTTTC
v_gene: TRBV9
j_gene: TRBJ2-6
abundance: NA
d_gene: TRBD1

CDR3aa: CSAREGAGGGEKLFF
CDR3nt: TGCAGTGCTAGAGAGGGGGCAGGGGGAGGAGAAAAACTGTTTTTT
v_gene: TRBV20-1
j_gene: TRBJ1-4
abundance: few
d_gene: TRBD1

CDR3aa: CSASPRDRSNSPLHF
CDR3nt: TGCAGTGCTAGCCCCCGGGACAGAAGTAATTCACCCCTCCACTTT
v_gene: TRBV20-1
j_gene: TRBJ1-6
abundance: few
d_gene: TRBD1

CDR3aa: CASSPRTGTMENTEAFF
CDR3nt: TGCGCCAGCAGCCCGCGGACTGGGACCATGGAGAACACTGAAGCTTTCTTT
v_gene: TRBV5-1
j_gene: TRBJ1-1
abundance: few
d_gene: NA

CDR3aa: CSASQMYNEQYF
CDR3nt: TGCAGTGCTTCCCAAATGTACAATGAGCAGTACTTC
v_gene: TRBV20-1
j_gene: TRBJ2-7
abundance: NA
d_gene: NA